The T cell receptor (beta chain) under discussion was sequenced for a study of T cell responses to AZD1222 COVID-19 vaccine (dated by TCRdb to about 2021). Study-level background: A total of 230 to 250 trial participants underwent TCR sequencing, of whom about 200 had received two doses of AZD1222 and around 25 had received two doses of the MenACWY control vaccine. Trial participants were enrolled by age into subgroups of 18-55, 56-69 and 70-plus years, and approximately 150, 30 and 60 TCR-sequenced participants, respectively, were included in these subgroups.

Including the terminal cysteine and phenylalanine, the CDR3 comprises 10 residues. Just the 30-base CDR3 DNA is kept, in frame starting at base 1. The germline ends are 5 bases apart after V is trimmed by 8 bases and J by 3 bases. As concerns this clone: Its antigen remains unidentified. Per-base quality was not reported, and no clone a single base away is much larger than it.

What the work shows at the level of the full study, not this receptor alone: Epitopes outside the regions mutated in the B.1.351 and B.1.1.7 variants were reportedly recognized by nearly half of the unique spike-specific TCRs. Because no day 14 peak-response samples were available, repertoires were characterized only after the peak T cell response. Conclusions about previously exposed vaccinees are limited, since just 6 or 7 AZD1222 recipients were seropositive for SARS-CoV-2 at baseline. The whole spike protein was spanned by vaccine-associated CD4 TCRs, and dominant responses were seen in regions 160-218 and 743-854. The 56-69-year group was small, and its depth increase did not reach significance, likely because of low power. A significant rise in spike-specific TCR breadth and depth was observed after two AZD1222 doses relative to day 0 and relative to MenACWY recipients. Participants were mostly white British, with more females than males. The authors suggested clonal diversity may have been underestimated.

Sample time point, as interpreted from the label and publication: about 28 days (+/-7) after the second vaccine dose. AZD1222 recipients given second doses at about 4 weeks or at about 12 weeks were pooled, since spike-specific TCR depth and breadth were not found to differ between the two schedules. The vaccinee samples were drawn from two UK trials, COV001 and COV002, one of which was a single-blind randomized controlled phase 2/3 trial testing AZD1222 (ChAdOx1 nCoV-19) in healthy adults. Trial participant PBMC samples were collected at day 0 and day 28 after the second dose for TCRbeta chain sequencing. The CDR3 regions of human TCRbeta chains were subjected to immunosequencing. From the authors' description of their analysis: Repertoire TCRs were checked for matches against a reference library of SARS-CoV-2-specific TCRs that had been generated using the MIRA antigen-specificity platform. Breadth was defined as the fraction of unique TCRs that were SARS-CoV-2-associated, and depth was defined as the fraction of total T cells that were SARS-CoV-2-associated. Using the MIRA data, each spike-specific TCR was mapped to the spike region that the TCR reacts to and placed in a CD4 or CD8 class. Log10-transformed breadth and depth values were compared by one-way ANOVA with Sidak's multiple comparisons tests. The source is immuneACCESS, and TCRdb retained only in-frame sequences with V and J called. Part of the clones is not carried over; for the studies checked, unresolved V genes explain less than half of this, and the remainder is unexplained. V, J and clone size were drawn from that table, and D and trimming were deduced from the DNA. This sample comprises more than 85,000 clones, about 94% of them detected only once. About 3.1% of the sample lies in the top ten.

The TCR sequence derives from an adult who received the AZD1222 COVID-19 vaccine. This receptor chain uses TRBV12-3 or TRBV12-4 and TRBJ2-7; the D gene cannot be resolved reliably. The sequencing here drew on peripheral blood, taken 28 days after the second AZD1222 dose. CDR3 reads: CASGNYEQYF. The nucleotide sequence is TGTGCCAGCGGGAACTACGAGCAGTACTTC.